Ten or more counts support the clone carrying this TCR beta chain. Its antigen is not identified. Germline-derived CDR1 and CDR2 are SEHNR and FQNEAQ (reference sequence). The CDR3 consists of 12 residues. V shed 5 bases and J shed 7 bases, with 9 bases lying between them. This entry is derived from a study of neurological immune-mediated disorders. Study results and limitations: The highest TCR clonal expansion occurred in HTLV-1-associated myelopathy; multiple sclerosis fell below healthy controls. Expanded clones shared no identical CDR3 amino acid sequences across subjects, which suggested private TCR-beta repertoires in all groups.

The time point: longitudinal time-point 3. The cDNA was synthesized by 5'RACE incorporating 10-nucleotide random UMIs. A single record per CDR3 protein comes from TCRdb applying MiXCR to the 5' RACE reads. Among 84,000 or so distinct CDR3 sequences listed, 4.3% were seen once. This receptor was taken from a woman aged 60 to 75 with multiple sclerosis. Sequencing was done on a sample of PBMCs. This rearrangement joins TRBV7-9 to TRBJ2-1; the D gene is possibly TRBD2 (6 bases). The CDR3 region is CASSRRENEQFF. The CDR3 nucleotides read TGTGCCAGCAGCCGGAGGGAGAATGAGCAGTTCTTC. Full variable domain (missing parts from reference TRBV7-9 and TRBJ2-1): DTGVSQNPRHKITKRGQNVTFRCDPISEHNRLYWYRQTLGQGPEFLTYFQNEAQLEKSRLLSDRFSAERPKGSFSTLEIQRTEQGDSAMYLCASSRRENEQFFGPGTRLTVL.